These T cell receptor beta chains were read from a single sample in a study of cytomegalovirus exposure and HLA in healthy donors. Clones were read by immunoSEQ multiplex PCR, and TCRdb kept only the in-frame ones, dropping some. Here the sample spans 100,000 or so clones, around 84% being singletons. Sample: PBMCs. The receptors originated from a man between 18 and 29 years old in good health and CMV-seropositive. Each CDR3 is given with its conserved first and last residue. D genes are given only for firm matches. Size values are once, few and many counts, or a class for expanded clones, and some rows have none.

j_gene,len,v_gene,abundance,d_gene,CDR3nt,CDR3aa
TRBJ1-1,11,TRBV30,once,TRBD1,TGTGCCTGGAGTGGGGCAGGGGGAACTTTCTTT,CAWSGAGGTFF
TRBJ1-2,15,TRBV28,NA,TRBD1,TGTGCCAGCAGTTTAGGACAGGGGAATACCTATGGCTACACCTTC,CASSLGQGNTYGYTF
TRBJ2-7,14,TRBV28,NA,TRBD2,TGTGCCAGCAGTTTTGGAGCGGGAACGGGAGAGCAGTACTTC,CASSFGAGTGEQYF
TRBJ2-1,15,TRBV6-5,NA,TRBD2,TGTGCCAGCATGGGAACGGGACTAGCGGGCAGAAAGCAGTTCTTC,CASMGTGLAGRKQFF
TRBJ1-4,15,TRBV7-8,NA,NA,TGTGCCAGCAGCTTAGGGGGGGGAGCAAATGAAAAACTGTTTTTT,CASSLGGGANEKLFF
TRBJ2-6,18,TRBV6-1,NA,TRBD1,TGTGCCAGCAGTGAAGTGTTCTGGACAGGGACTGGGGCCAACGTCCTGACTTTC,CASSEVFWTGTGANVLTF
TRBJ2-7,15,TRBV6-5,NA,NA,TGTGCCAGCAGCCCTTCCGGGACCCCCGGGAGCGAGCAGTACTTC,CASSPSGTPGSEQYF
TRBJ1-5,14,TRBV30,few,NA,TGTGCCTGGAGAGAGGGCCATCATAATCAGCCCCAGCATTTT,CAWREGHHNQPQHF
TRBJ2-7,14,TRBV27,NA,TRBD2,TGTGCCAGCAGTTCCGGTAGCGGGAGGTTCGAGCAGTACTTC,CASSSGSGRFEQYF
TRBJ2-7,13,TRBV7-9,NA,NA,TGTGCCAGCAGCCAGGGAACAGTCTACGAGCAGTACTTC,CASSQGTVYEQYF
TRBJ2-1,11,TRBV2,NA,NA,TGTGCCAGCAGGACTCCTAATGAGCAGTTCTTC,CASRTPNEQFF
TRBJ1-2,13,TRBV7-9,NA,NA,TGTGCCAGCAGCCCAGCAGGGAACTATGGCTACACCTTC,CASSPAGNYGYTF
TRBJ2-7,13,TRBV10-2,few,NA,TGCGCCAGCAGTGGCGGGGCCGACTACGAGCAGTACTTC,CASSGGADYEQYF
TRBJ2-1,16,TRBV2,NA,TRBD2,TGTGCCAGGGAGGGGGACGGGACTAGCGGGAGCTATGAGCAGTTCTTC,CAREGDGTSGSYEQFF
TRBJ2-5,13,TRBV28,NA,TRBD1,TGTGCCAGCAGTTTGGTAGGGGGCGCGGCCCAGTACTTC,CASSLVGGAAQYF
TRBJ1-2,15,TRBV6-5,NA,TRBD1,TGTGCCAGCAGTCCTACAGGGGGAAATAACTATGGCTACACCTTC,CASSPTGGNNYGYTF
TRBJ2-7,15,TRBV6-1,NA,NA,TGTGCCAGCAGTGGGGGGGACAGTGCATCCTACGAGCAGTACTTC,CASSGGDSASYEQYF
TRBJ2-5,16,TRBV4-1,NA,TRBD1,TGCGCCAGCAGCAAATTGGGACAGGGGGAGGGAGAGACCCAGTACTTC,CASSKLGQGEGETQYF
TRBJ1-2,13,TRBV5-1,NA,TRBD1,TGCGCCAGCGGGACAGGGGCCCGCTATGGCTACACCTTC,CASGTGARYGYTF
TRBJ2-6,18,TRBV28,NA,TRBD1,TGTGCCAGCCGATCGCCGGGACAGGGACCCTCTGGGGCCAACGTCCTGACTTTC,CASRSPGQGPSGANVLTF
TRBJ2-4,18,TRBV18,NA,TRBD1,TGTGCCAGCTCACCCCTCTCCGGACAGGGCCTAGCCAAAAACATTCAGTACTTC,CASSPLSGQGLAKNIQYF
TRBJ2-5,19,TRBV4-1,NA,NA,TGCGCCAGCAGCCAAGAATTGGGCGGAGGTGTGGGGTTACGGGAGACCCAGTACTTC,CASSQELGGGVGLRETQYF
TRBJ1-5,16,TRBV4-1,NA,TRBD1,TGCGCCAGCAGCCACGTTTCGGGACAGGCGAATCAGCCCCAGCATTTT,CASSHVSGQANQPQHF
TRBJ1-1,15,TRBV18,NA,TRBD1,TGTGCCAGCTCACCTTTGACAGGGGCGAACACTGAAGCTTTCTTT,CASSPLTGANTEAFF
TRBJ1-1,16,TRBV5-1,NA,TRBD1,TGCGCCAGCAGCTATGTGGGGGACAGAGAGAACACTGAAGCTTTCTTT,CASSYVGDRENTEAFF
TRBJ2-2,16,TRBV10-3,NA,TRBD2,TGTGCCATCAGTGCGACTAGCGGGAGTCGGACCGGGGAGCTGTTTTTT,CAISATSGSRTGELFF
TRBJ1-2,13,TRBV6-1,NA,NA,TGTGCCAGCAGACGGACACGAGACTATGGCTACACCTTC,CASRRTRDYGYTF
TRBJ2-3,14,TRBV13,NA,TRBD2,TGCGCCAGCGAGGCTAGCGGGAGGGTAGATACGCAGTATTTT,CASEASGRVDTQYF
TRBJ2-5,16,TRBV5-1,NA,NA,TGCGCCAGCAGCTTCGAGGGTTCAGGTCAATGGGAGACCCAGTACTTC,CASSFEGSGQWETQYF
TRBJ2-7,19,TRBV4-1,NA,TRBD1,TGCGCCAGCAGCCTCTCCAGGGGGGCCCGACAGGGGCCGACCTACGAGCAGTACTTC,CASSLSRGARQGPTYEQYF
TRBJ1-1,13,TRBV2,NA,NA,TGTGCCAGCAAGGCCGGGATTGTGACTGAAGCTTTCTTT,CASKAGIVTEAFF
TRBJ1-2,12,TRBV9,NA,NA,TGTGCCAGCAGCGCCGGGACAAAGGGCTACACCTTC,CASSAGTKGYTF
TRBJ2-2,15,TRBV15,NA,NA,TGTGCCACCAGCAGACCTCAGGGGAGCGGCGGGGAGCTGTTTTTT,CATSRPQGSGGELFF
TRBJ2-3,12,TRBV5-6,NA,NA,TGTGCCAGCAGCCGTGGCTCAGATACGCAGTATTTT,CASSRGSDTQYF
TRBJ1-4,15,TRBV6-6,few,TRBD1,TGTGCCAGCAGTTACTCAGGGGGCACTAATGAAAAACTGTTTTTT,CASSYSGGTNEKLFF
TRBJ2-1,19,TRBV7-8,NA,TRBD2,TGTGCCAGCAGCTTAGGGTCCCTAGCGGGAGGATTCTCCTACAATGAGCAGTTCTTC,CASSLGSLAGGFSYNEQFF
TRBJ1-5,12,TRBV28,NA,NA,TGTGCCAGCTACGAGGTTGGTCAGCCCCAGCATTTT,CASYEVGQPQHF